A single sample is the source of the 3 T cell receptor beta chains below, sequenced in a study of neurological immune-mediated disorders. TCRdb redid the calling of the 5' RACE reads with MiXCR, one entry per CDR3 protein. The sample consists of 65,000 to 70,000 distinct CDR3 sequences, around 3.9% of them appearing once. Sequenced: PBMCs. All receptors derive from a man between 25 and 39 years old with multiple sclerosis.

At least ten counts were recorded for this clonotype. This chain uses TRBV5-6 with TRBJ1-1; no firm D call. V lost 2 bases, J lost 1 base, and 9 bases lay in between. This CDR3 spans 14 amino acids. In germline, CDR1 is SGHDT, CDR2 YYEEEE. The CDR3, as DNA: TGTGCCAGCAGCTTTGGGTACCCGAACACTGAAGCTTTCTTT. Encoded protein: CASSFGYPNTEAFF.

This clonotype has ten or more counts. The rearrangement links TRBV20-1 to TRBJ2-1; 8 nucleotides match TRBD2. Germline V gives CDR1 DFQATT, CDR2 SNEGSKA (reference sequence). V lost 3 bases and J lost 6; bases outside the gene matches: 10. The CDR3 contains 15 residues. CDR3 DNA: TGCAGTGCTAGGGCAACTAGCGGAGGGTTCAATGAGCAGTTCTTC. Translating it yields CSARATSGGFNEQFF.

The chain recombines TRBV3-1 with TRBJ2-3; a possible D gene is TRBD1 (6 bases). This CDR3 region has 16 residues. Trimming took 1 base from V and 2 from J, leaving 13 bases between them. CDR1 is LGHDT and CDR2 is YNNKEL in the germline V gene (reference sequence). The CDR3 sequence: CASSQGGGENTDTQYF. The CDR3 DNA sequence: TGTGCCAGCAGCCAAGGAGGGGGAGAAAACACAGATACGCAGTATTTT.